The 15 T cell receptor beta chains presented below share a single source sample, sequenced in a study of regulatory T cells in long-lasting Graves disease. CDR3-region Arm-PCR and iRepertoire HTBI primers produced the TCR beta libraries. TCRdb analysed the multiplex PCR reads with MiXCR anew, one entry per CDR3 protein. The repertoire holds roughly 700,000 distinct CDR3 sequences, with about 32% as singletons. The time point: persistent/refractory GD, antithyroid drugs over 5 years with positive TRAb. The authors made the TCR library using RNA they extracted from PBMCs. This sample comprised peripheral blood mononuclear cells (PBMCs), obtained when the disease was refractory, from a patient treated with antithyroid drugs. These receptors were obtained from a female donor with Graves disease.

The chain joins TRBV12-3 or TRBV12-4 to TRBJ2-7, with D tentatively TRBD2 (6 bases). V lost 6 bases and J lost 2, with 11 bases in between. The CDR3 runs 13 residues. The CDR3 DNA reads TGTGCCAGCAGAAGACTAGGGGCCTACGAGCAGTACTTC. This codes for CASRRLGAYEQYF.

V is TRBV5-5 and J is TRBJ1-4; D remains ambiguous. V lost 7 bases and J 5 bases, leaving 15 bases between the germline ends. This CDR3 comprises 14 residues. Germline V gene lookup returns CDR1 SGHKS and CDR2 YYEKEE (reference sequence). The CDR3 DNA sequence: TGTGCCAGCTTCCACCCGGGCCGAAATGAAAAACTGTTTTTT. Encoded protein: CASFHPGRNEKLFF.

Ten or more counts support this clonotype. The chain carries TRBV11-2 and TRBJ1-4; D is ambiguous. V was clipped by 1 base and J by 7 bases, with 13 bases between them. CDR3 length equals 15 residues. Germline V gene lookup returns CDR1 SGHAT and CDR2 FQNNGV. The DNA of the CDR3 is TGTGCCAGCAGCTTAGGACAAAAGAGTGGTGAAAAACTGTTTTTT. Amino acid sequence: CASSLGQKSGEKLFF.

This clonotype was counted many times. V and J are TRBV12-3 or TRBV12-4 and TRBJ1-5; D possibly corresponds to TRBD1 (5 bases). The CDR3 is 15 residues long. V was clipped by 7 bases and J by 0 bases, with 13 bases between them. The CDR3 loop reads CASTPGGNSNQPQHF. The CDR3 DNA reads as TGTGCCAGCACCCCTGGGGGAAATAGCAATCAGCCCCAGCATTTT.

CDR3 sequence (DNA): TGCAGTGCTAGAGACCTCAGTAACTATGGCTACACCTTC. It specifies CSARDLSNYGYTF. The chain joins TRBV20-1 to TRBJ1-2, with D hard to call. In germline, CDR1 is DFQATT, CDR2 SNEGSKA (reference sequence). There are 13 residues in the CDR3. V was clipped by 0 bases and J by 1 base, with 6 bases between them.

The rearrangement links TRBV9 to TRBJ1-1, with D perhaps TRBD1 (5 bases). The V and J ends lost 3 bases and 4 bases respectively, with 13 bases between them. Per the germline V gene, CDR1 is SGDLS and CDR2 is YYNGEE. CDR3 length: 14 residues. The CDR3 bases are TGTGCCAGCAGCGCCGACAGTAGCGTCACTGAAGCTTTCTTT. Translated: CASSADSSVTEAFF.

The chain is built from TRBV10-3 and TRBJ1-6, with 7 bases aligning to TRBD1. Germline V gene lookup returns CDR1 ENHRY and CDR2 SYGVKD. The V gene end was trimmed by 6 bases and the J gene end by 9 bases; junction bases not matched to a gene: 5. The CDR3 sequence is 13 residues long. The CDR3 region has the DNA TGTGCCATCAGCGGGGACAGCGGTTCACCCCTCCACTTT. This codes for CAISGDSGSPLHF.

The chain uses TRBV12-3 or TRBV12-4 and TRBJ2-7; possibly TRBD2 for D (5 bases). This CDR3 is built from 15 residues. Trimming pared 3 bases from V and 0 bases from J, leaving 12 bases between. The CDR3 reads CASSLSSVNSYEQYF. CDR3 coding DNA: TGTGCCAGCAGTTTGAGTAGCGTTAACTCCTACGAGCAGTACTTC.

V and J are TRBV30 and TRBJ1-1; possibly TRBD1 for D (5 bases). Germline lookup yields CDR1 GTSNPN and CDR2 SVGIG (reference sequence). Trimming pared 0 bases from V and 11 bases from J, leaving 10 bases between. There are 11 residues in the CDR3. The CDR3 bases are TGTGCCTGGAGTGTGGGCGAGGGGGCTTTCTTT. The encoded protein is CAWSVGEGAFF.

There are many counts of this clonotype. The chain employs TRBV2 and TRBJ2-7, with D tentatively TRBD1 (5 bases). This CDR3 spans 12 amino acids. V was pared by 4 bases and J by 12 bases, with 16 bases between. From germline, CDR1 is SNHLY and CDR2 FYNNEI. The CDR3 DNA sequence: TGTGCCAGCAGTGGAATCAGGGTTAATTCGTACTTC. Protein: CASSGIRVNSYF.

This clonotype was observed once. This may be a read error, as it is one base from a much larger clone. The chain links TRBV6-2 or TRBV6-3 to TRBJ1-2; D uncertain. This CDR3 is 17 amino acids long. The germline V gene encodes CDR1 MNHEY and CDR2 SVGEGT. CDR3 in DNA: TGTACCAGCAGTGAATCAGCAGGAGTTCCGGGCGGGGTTGGCTACACCTTC. Translating it yields CTSSESAGVPGGVGYTF.

This clonotype showed up just a few times. The chain employs TRBV3-1 and TRBJ2-7, with 8 bases that match TRBD2. The V segment lost 0 bases and the J segment 5 bases; nucleotides outside the gene matches: 15. The CDR3 has 18 amino acids. CDR1 LGHDT and CDR2 YNNKEL come from the germline V gene (reference sequence). CDR3: CASSQDRGEPGLDDEQYF. For the CDR3, the DNA is TGTGCCAGCAGCCAAGATCGTGGGGAACCGGGACTAGACGACGAGCAGTACTTC.

This chain links TRBV20-1 with TRBJ1-1, with unresolved D. With 6 bases removed from V and 5 bases from J, the gap between germline ends came to 19 bases. Per germline, CDR1 DFQATT and CDR2 SNEGSKA (reference sequence). The CDR3 consists of 14 residues. CDR3 DNA sequence: TGCAGTGCAGCCCTCTCTGTAGTGGGTACTGAAGCTTTCTTT. Its protein is CSAALSVVGTEAFF.

The chain combines TRBV5-1 with TRBJ2-5; TRBD1 might be the D (5 bases). Germline assignment: CDR1 SGHRS and CDR2 YFSETQ. V lost 5 bases to trimming and J lost 2 bases, with 13 bases between them. This CDR3 comprises 14 residues. CDR3 loop: CASRPIQAQETQYF. CDR3 sequence (DNA): TGCGCCAGCAGACCGATACAGGCACAAGAGACCCAGTACTTC.

This clonotype was seen a handful of times. V and J are TRBV9 and TRBJ1-4; D ambiguous. CDR1 and CDR2 from the germline V gene are SGDLS and YYNGEE. The V end lost 0 bases, the J end lost 7 bases, and 13 bases lay between the germline ends. CDR3 length equals 15 residues. In nucleotides, the CDR3 is TGTGCCAGCAGCGTAGCTACGGTATGGGGTGAAAAACTGTTTTTT. Translating it yields CASSVATVWGEKLFF.